This T cell receptor (beta chain) was profiled in a study of blood T cells in healthy people across ages. Sample-barcoded 5' priming and a J-beta primer mix drove a second PCR of 7 to 11 cycles. The yield of each sample was at least 2.5 million CDR3-containing paired-end reads. TCRdb analysed the 5' RACE reads with MiXCR anew, one entry per CDR3 protein. This table has roughly 500,000 distinct CDR3 sequences, 27% appearing once. The V gene's germline CDR1 is KGHSH and CDR2 LQKENI. The CDR3 covers 14 residues. V lost 1 base and J lost 8, with 12 bases in between. The chain couples TRBV18 to TRBJ2-1; D may be TRBD2 (6 bases). The sequence derives from a woman aged 70-85 years in good health. Sequenced sample: blood. CDR3 region: CASSPRGLAHEQFF. The CDR3 nucleotides are TGTGCCAGCTCACCACGGGGACTGGCCCATGAGCAGTTCTTC.